This section outlines one T cell receptor beta chain sequence together with its context. This entry comes from a study of blood T cell repertoires in COVID-19. Study details: COVID-19 samples collected from the United States, Italy and Spain covered acute and convalescent phases. T cells, B-cell-depleted T cells, or PBMCs supplied cDNA or gDNA.

Germline CDR1 and CDR2: SEHNR and FQNEAQ (reference sequence). This CDR3 region has 15 residues. With 6 bases clipped from V and 2 bases from J, the junction kept 7 bases outside the gene matches. Source study methods: Counts of nucleated cells, estimated from reference gene primer amplification, were obtained. Sequenced by immunoSEQ multiplex PCR; TCRdb stores in-frame clones only, minus some. The V and J calls and the clone size are those of that table, but D and trimming were determined from the DNA. The sample includes around 180,000 clones, approximately 87% seen only once; the top ten take around 2.6%.

The rearrangement links TRBV7-9 to TRBJ2-3; 8 nucleotides agree with TRBD2. This receptor was taken from a middle-aged man with active or convalescent COVID-19. What was sequenced was peripheral blood. The CDR3 sequence is CASSSTSGFTDTQYF. CDR3 in DNA: TGTGCCAGCAGTAGTACTAGCGGCTTCACAGATACGCAGTATTTT.